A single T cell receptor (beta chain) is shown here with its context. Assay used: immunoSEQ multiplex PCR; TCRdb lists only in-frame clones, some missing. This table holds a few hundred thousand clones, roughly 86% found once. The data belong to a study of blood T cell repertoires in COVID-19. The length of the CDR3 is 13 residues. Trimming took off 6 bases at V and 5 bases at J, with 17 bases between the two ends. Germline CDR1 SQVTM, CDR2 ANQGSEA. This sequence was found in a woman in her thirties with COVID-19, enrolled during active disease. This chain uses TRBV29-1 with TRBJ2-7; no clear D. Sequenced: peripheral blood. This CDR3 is CSVTGDSRHEQYF. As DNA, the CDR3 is TGCAGCGTGACGGGTGATAGCCGGCACGAGCAGTACTTC.